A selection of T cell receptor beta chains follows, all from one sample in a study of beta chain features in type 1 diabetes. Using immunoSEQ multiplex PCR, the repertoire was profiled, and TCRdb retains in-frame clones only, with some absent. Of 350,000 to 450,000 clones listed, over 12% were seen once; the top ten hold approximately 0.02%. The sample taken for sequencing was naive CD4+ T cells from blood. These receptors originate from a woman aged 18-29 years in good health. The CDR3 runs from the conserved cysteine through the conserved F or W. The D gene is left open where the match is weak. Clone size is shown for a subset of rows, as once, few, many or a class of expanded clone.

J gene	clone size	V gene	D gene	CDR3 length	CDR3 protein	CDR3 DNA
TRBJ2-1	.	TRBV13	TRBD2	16	CASSSVSGIYYNEQFF	TGTGCCAGCAGCTCCGTCAGCGGGATCTACTACAATGAGCAGTTCTTC
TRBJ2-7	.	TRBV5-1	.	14	CASSLFQDSYEQYF	TGCGCCAGCAGCTTATTCCAGGACTCCTACGAGCAGTACTTC
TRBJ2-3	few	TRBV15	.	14	CATSRGQGTDTQYF	TGTGCCACCAGCAGAGGACAGGGCACAGATACGCAGTATTTT
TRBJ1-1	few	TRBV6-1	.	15	CASSEASGRNTEAFF	TGTGCCAGCAGTGAAGCTTCGGGGAGAAACACTGAAGCTTTCTTT
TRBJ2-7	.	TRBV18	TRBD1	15	CASSERQGVPYEQYF	TGTGCCAGCTCCGAAAGACAGGGAGTGCCCTACGAGCAGTACTTC
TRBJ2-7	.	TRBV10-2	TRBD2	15	CASSAGLAGPYEQYF	TGCGCCAGCAGTGCTGGGTTAGCGGGGCCCTACGAGCAGTACTTC
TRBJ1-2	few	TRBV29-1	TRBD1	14	CSVGPGTGIVGYTF	TGCAGCGTCGGCCCCGGGACAGGGATAGTTGGCTACACCTTC
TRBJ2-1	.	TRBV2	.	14	CASNNQEGLNEQFF	TGTGCCAGCAATAACCAGGAGGGCCTCAATGAGCAGTTCTTC
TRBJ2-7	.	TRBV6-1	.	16	CASSEPSGTAGYEQYF	TGTGCCAGCAGTGAACCGTCCGGGACTGCAGGGTACGAGCAGTACTTC
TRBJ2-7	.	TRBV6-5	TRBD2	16	CASSYFSPTAGGEQYF	TGTGCCAGCAGTTACTTTTCCCCCACAGCGGGAGGCGAGCAGTACTTC
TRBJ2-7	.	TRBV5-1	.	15	CASSLAGTLSYEQYF	TGCGCCAGCAGCTTAGCCGGGACTCTCTCCTACGAGCAGTACTTC
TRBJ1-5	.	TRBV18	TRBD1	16	CASSLRQGQGNQPQHF	TGTGCCAGCTCATTACGACAGGGTCAGGGCAATCAGCCCCAGCATTTT
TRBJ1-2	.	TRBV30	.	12	CAWSGGGEGYTF	TGTGCCTGGAGTGGAGGGGGGGAAGGCTACACCTTC
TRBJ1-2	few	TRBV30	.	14	CAWTQGDRIYGYTF	TGTGCCTGGACCCAGGGTGACAGAATCTATGGCTACACCTTC
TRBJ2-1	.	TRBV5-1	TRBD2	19	CASRKLGLAGGESYNEQFF	TGCGCCAGCAGAAAGTTGGGACTAGCGGGAGGGGAATCCTACAATGAGCAGTTCTTC
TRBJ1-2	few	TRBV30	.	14	CAWSLTETLRGYTF	TGTGCCTGGAGTCTTACAGAGACCCTACGGGGCTACACCTTC
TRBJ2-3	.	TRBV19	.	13	CASSGLATDTQYF	TGTGCCAGTAGTGGGCTAGCTACAGATACGCAGTATTTT
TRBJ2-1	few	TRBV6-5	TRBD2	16	CASSYSGGSSYNEQFF	TGTGCCAGCAGTTACTCGGGCGGGAGCTCCTACAATGAGCAGTTCTTC
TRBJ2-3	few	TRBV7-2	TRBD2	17	CASSLVNLAGAADTQYF	TGTGCCAGCAGCTTAGTGAATTTGGCGGGAGCAGCAGATACGCAGTATTTT
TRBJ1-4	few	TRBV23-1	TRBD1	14	CASRDRGPGEKLFF	TGCGCCAGCAGAGACAGGGGGCCGGGTGAAAAACTGTTTTTT
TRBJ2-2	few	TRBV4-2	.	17	CASSPSPRDRNTGELFF	TGTGCCAGCAGCCCCTCGCCCAGAGACAGGAACACCGGGGAGCTGTTTTTT